These T cell receptor beta chains were read from a single sample in a study of beta chain features in type 1 diabetes. Using immunoSEQ multiplex PCR, the repertoire was profiled, and TCRdb retains in-frame clones only, with some absent. The sample yields hundreds of thousands of clones, roughly 12% seen once. Material for sequencing was naive CD4+ T cells from blood. The receptors shown here come from a man aged 18-30 years in good health. CDR3s include the opening cysteine and the closing phenylalanine or tryptophan. Each record gives: J gene, CDR3 length, D gene, clone size, V gene, CDR3 protein, CDR3 DNA. D genes are given only for firm matches. A clone size is listed for some rows: how often the clone was seen (once, few, many), or a class if it is expanded.

J gene: TRBJ1-2; CDR3 length: 14; D gene: TRBD1; clone size: few; V gene: TRBV28; CDR3 protein: CASSLGDRGYGYTF; CDR3 DNA: TGTGCCAGCAGTTTAGGGGACAGGGGCTATGGCTACACCTTC
J gene: TRBJ2-6; CDR3 length: 18; D gene: TRBD1; clone size: .; V gene: TRBV18; CDR3 protein: CASSDRDSDFSGANVLTF; CDR3 DNA: TGTGCCAGCTCAGACCGGGACAGTGATTTCTCTGGGGCCAACGTCCTGACTTTC
J gene: TRBJ2-5; CDR3 length: 13; D gene: .; clone size: few; V gene: TRBV7-9; CDR3 protein: CASRQTEQETQYF; CDR3 DNA: TGTGCCAGCAGGCAAACAGAGCAAGAGACCCAGTACTTC
J gene: TRBJ2-7; CDR3 length: 14; D gene: TRBD1; clone size: .; V gene: TRBV27; CDR3 protein: CASRGTGHHYEQYF; CDR3 DNA: TGTGCCAGCAGAGGGACAGGCCATCACTACGAGCAGTACTTC
J gene: TRBJ2-5; CDR3 length: 14; D gene: .; clone size: few; V gene: TRBV7-2; CDR3 protein: CASSLTHSQETQYF; CDR3 DNA: TGTGCCAGCAGTCTTACGCACAGCCAAGAGACCCAGTACTTC
J gene: TRBJ2-3; CDR3 length: 14; D gene: .; clone size: few; V gene: TRBV7-6; CDR3 protein: CASGGYLSTDTQYF; CDR3 DNA: TGTGCCAGCGGAGGGTACCTTAGCACAGATACGCAGTATTTT
J gene: TRBJ1-5; CDR3 length: 14; D gene: .; clone size: few; V gene: TRBV5-1; CDR3 protein: CASSLAGVDQPQHF; CDR3 DNA: TGCGCCAGCAGCTTGGCAGGGGTGGATCAGCCCCAGCATTTT
J gene: TRBJ1-4; CDR3 length: 15; D gene: .; clone size: .; V gene: TRBV28; CDR3 protein: CASRLSGIRNEKLFF; CDR3 DNA: TGTGCCAGCAGACTTAGCGGGATACGGAATGAAAAACTGTTTTTT
J gene: TRBJ2-6; CDR3 length: 15; D gene: .; clone size: .; V gene: TRBV28; CDR3 protein: CASSLEGGGANVLTF; CDR3 DNA: TGTGCCAGCAGTTTGGAGGGAGGTGGGGCCAACGTCCTGACTTTC
J gene: TRBJ1-4; CDR3 length: 14; D gene: .; clone size: .; V gene: TRBV7-2; CDR3 protein: CASSFQGSNEKLFF; CDR3 DNA: TGTGCCAGCAGCTTCCAGGGATCTAATGAAAAACTGTTTTTT
J gene: TRBJ2-5; CDR3 length: 15; D gene: .; clone size: .; V gene: TRBV7-3; CDR3 protein: CASSLVGGAQETQYF; CDR3 DNA: TGTGCCAGCAGCTTGGTGGGGGGGGCCCAAGAGACCCAGTACTTC
J gene: TRBJ1-2; CDR3 length: 13; D gene: .; clone size: few; V gene: TRBV7-9; CDR3 protein: CASSLAQTAGYTF; CDR3 DNA: TGTGCCAGCAGCTTAGCCCAGACAGCTGGCTACACCTTC
J gene: TRBJ1-5; CDR3 length: 15; D gene: TRBD1; clone size: .; V gene: TRBV27; CDR3 protein: CASSLGQGGYQPQHF; CDR3 DNA: TGTGCCAGCAGTTTAGGACAGGGAGGATATCAGCCCCAGCATTTT
J gene: TRBJ1-3; CDR3 length: 17; D gene: TRBD1; clone size: few; V gene: TRBV7-3; CDR3 protein: CASSALGQGLAGNTIYF; CDR3 DNA: TGTGCCAGCAGCGCCCTGGGACAGGGACTTGCTGGAAACACCATATATTTT
J gene: TRBJ2-7; CDR3 length: 13; D gene: TRBD2; clone size: few; V gene: TRBV15; CDR3 protein: CATSRRGDYEQYF; CDR3 DNA: TGTGCCACCAGCAGGCGGGGGGACTACGAGCAGTACTTC
J gene: TRBJ1-1; CDR3 length: 15; D gene: .; clone size: .; V gene: TRBV5-1; CDR3 protein: CASSLATAKNTEAFF; CDR3 DNA: TGCGCCAGCAGCTTGGCGACAGCAAAGAACACTGAAGCTTTCTTT
J gene: TRBJ1-2; CDR3 length: 13; D gene: .; clone size: few; V gene: TRBV7-9; CDR3 protein: CASSRQVSYGYTF; CDR3 DNA: TGTGCCAGCAGCCGACAGGTATCCTATGGCTACACCTTC
J gene: TRBJ1-5; CDR3 length: 13; D gene: .; clone size: few; V gene: TRBV2; CDR3 protein: CASKLESNQPQHF; CDR3 DNA: TGTGCCAGCAAACTGGAGAGCAATCAGCCCCAGCATTTT
J gene: TRBJ2-1; CDR3 length: 15; D gene: TRBD2; clone size: few; V gene: TRBV10-3; CDR3 protein: CAIAVAGGLMNEQFF; CDR3 DNA: TGTGCCATCGCGGTTGCGGGAGGTCTTATGAATGAGCAGTTCTTC
J gene: TRBJ2-2; CDR3 length: 15; D gene: .; clone size: few; V gene: TRBV29-1; CDR3 protein: CSVGSGLGLTGELFF; CDR3 DNA: TGCAGCGTTGGATCTGGGCTCGGTTTGACCGGGGAGCTGTTTTTT
J gene: TRBJ1-5; CDR3 length: 17; D gene: .; clone size: .; V gene: TRBV7-2; CDR3 protein: CASSLIPARGRGQPQHF; CDR3 DNA: TGTGCCAGCAGCTTAATACCGGCCCGAGGAAGAGGTCAGCCCCAGCATTTT
J gene: TRBJ2-3; CDR3 length: 13; D gene: .; clone size: .; V gene: TRBV10-3; CDR3 protein: CAIRSQSTDTQYF; CDR3 DNA: TGTGCCATCAGGAGTCAAAGCACAGATACGCAGTATTTT
J gene: TRBJ1-3; CDR3 length: 16; D gene: TRBD1; clone size: few; V gene: TRBV9; CDR3 protein: CASSAGQPDSGNTIYF; CDR3 DNA: TGTGCCAGCAGCGCGGGACAGCCTGATTCTGGAAACACCATATATTTT
J gene: TRBJ2-5; CDR3 length: 13; D gene: .; clone size: .; V gene: TRBV18; CDR3 protein: CASSPSGRETQYF; CDR3 DNA: TGTGCCAGCTCACCATCAGGGAGGGAGACCCAGTACTTC
J gene: TRBJ2-5; CDR3 length: 13; D gene: .; clone size: few; V gene: TRBV29-1; CDR3 protein: CSVEIGGRETQYF; CDR3 DNA: TGCAGCGTTGAAATCGGTGGGCGAGAGACCCAGTACTTC
J gene: TRBJ2-7; CDR3 length: 14; D gene: .; clone size: few; V gene: TRBV27; CDR3 protein: CASSFSQGGYEQYF; CDR3 DNA: TGTGCCAGCAGTTTCTCCCAGGGTGGGTACGAGCAGTACTTC
J gene: TRBJ2-7; CDR3 length: 13; D gene: .; clone size: .; V gene: TRBV30; CDR3 protein: CAWGEELSYEQYF; CDR3 DNA: TGTGCCTGGGGGGAGGAGTTGTCCTACGAGCAGTACTTC
J gene: TRBJ1-1; CDR3 length: 14; D gene: TRBD1; clone size: .; V gene: TRBV5-4; CDR3 protein: CASRPDRENTEAFF; CDR3 DNA: TGTGCCAGCAGACCAGACAGGGAGAACACTGAAGCTTTCTTT
J gene: TRBJ2-5; CDR3 length: 13; D gene: .; clone size: few; V gene: TRBV27; CDR3 protein: CASSWAGQETQYF; CDR3 DNA: TGTGCCAGCAGTTGGGCAGGTCAAGAGACCCAGTACTTC
J gene: TRBJ2-7; CDR3 length: 13; D gene: TRBD1; clone size: few; V gene: TRBV7-2; CDR3 protein: CASSVTGVSEQYF; CDR3 DNA: TGTGCCAGCAGCGTTACAGGGGTAAGCGAGCAGTACTTC
J gene: TRBJ2-1; CDR3 length: 17; D gene: .; clone size: few; V gene: TRBV7-2; CDR3 protein: CASTKGGGGSSYNEQFF; CDR3 DNA: TGTGCCAGCACCAAGGGGGGCGGGGGTAGCTCCTACAATGAGCAGTTCTTC
J gene: TRBJ2-4; CDR3 length: 14; D gene: TRBD1; clone size: .; V gene: TRBV11-2; CDR3 protein: CASSLPGQGNIQYF; CDR3 DNA: TGTGCCAGCAGCTTGCCGGGACAGGGAAACATTCAGTACTTC
J gene: TRBJ1-5; CDR3 length: 14; D gene: TRBD1; clone size: .; V gene: TRBV6-5; CDR3 protein: CASRQGGRYQPQHF; CDR3 DNA: TGTGCCAGCAGGCAGGGGGGACGGTATCAGCCCCAGCATTTT
J gene: TRBJ2-1; CDR3 length: 15; D gene: .; clone size: .; V gene: TRBV19; CDR3 protein: CASSIAASSHNEQFF; CDR3 DNA: TGTGCCAGTAGTATAGCTGCTAGTAGCCACAATGAGCAGTTCTTC
J gene: TRBJ2-3; CDR3 length: 15; D gene: .; clone size: .; V gene: TRBV11-2; CDR3 protein: CASSLAGGSTDTQYF; CDR3 DNA: TGTGCCAGCAGCTTAGCGGGGGGCAGCACAGATACGCAGTATTTT
J gene: TRBJ2-1; CDR3 length: 15; D gene: .; clone size: .; V gene: TRBV6-1; CDR3 protein: CASSWLPGENNEQFF; CDR3 DNA: TGTGCCAGCAGCTGGCTACCGGGGGAAAACAATGAGCAGTTCTTC
J gene: TRBJ2-7; CDR3 length: 18; D gene: TRBD2; clone size: few; V gene: TRBV15; CDR3 protein: CATSRDPRHRGRTYEQYF; CDR3 DNA: TGTGCCACCAGCAGAGATCCCCGACACCGCGGGAGGACGTACGAGCAGTACTTC
J gene: TRBJ2-1; CDR3 length: 13; D gene: TRBD2; clone size: few; V gene: TRBV9; CDR3 protein: CASSTRTSREQFF; CDR3 DNA: TGTGCCAGCAGCACCCGGACTAGCCGGGAACAGTTCTTC
J gene: TRBJ2-7; CDR3 length: 14; D gene: TRBD1; clone size: few; V gene: TRBV7-2; CDR3 protein: CASSLGDRPYEQYF; CDR3 DNA: TGTGCCAGCAGCTTAGGGGACAGACCATACGAGCAGTACTTC
J gene: TRBJ1-1; CDR3 length: 13; D gene: .; clone size: .; V gene: TRBV7-3; CDR3 protein: CASSVTDNTEAFF; CDR3 DNA: TGTGCCAGCAGCGTGACAGACAACACTGAAGCTTTCTTT
J gene: TRBJ1-4; CDR3 length: 14; D gene: .; clone size: few; V gene: TRBV5-4; CDR3 protein: CASSPGAVGEKLFF; CDR3 DNA: TGTGCCAGCAGTCCCGGCGCGGTAGGAGAAAAACTGTTTTTT
J gene: TRBJ1-5; CDR3 length: 15; D gene: TRBD1; clone size: .; V gene: TRBV2; CDR3 protein: CASSEGTGGYQPQHF; CDR3 DNA: TGTGCCAGCAGTGAGGGGACAGGGGGATATCAGCCCCAGCATTTT
J gene: TRBJ1-4; CDR3 length: 13; D gene: .; clone size: few; V gene: TRBV29-1; CDR3 protein: CSVGPATNEKLFF; CDR3 DNA: TGCAGCGTTGGGCCAGCAACTAATGAAAAACTGTTTTTT
J gene: TRBJ2-7; CDR3 length: 11; D gene: .; clone size: few; V gene: TRBV5-5; CDR3 protein: CASSLNYEQYF; CDR3 DNA: TGTGCCAGCAGCCTGAACTACGAGCAGTACTTC
J gene: TRBJ1-2; CDR3 length: 12; D gene: TRBD1; clone size: few; V gene: TRBV6-1; CDR3 protein: CASSGATPGGTF; CDR3 DNA: TGTGCCAGCAGTGGAGCTACCCCAGGGGGCACCTTC
J gene: TRBJ2-7; CDR3 length: 14; D gene: .; clone size: .; V gene: TRBV7-2; CDR3 protein: CASSLGGTVYEQYF; CDR3 DNA: TGTGCCAGCAGCTTAGGCGGGACAGTCTACGAGCAGTACTTC
J gene: TRBJ2-5; CDR3 length: 15; D gene: TRBD2; clone size: few; V gene: TRBV19; CDR3 protein: CASSMGIAGVETQYF; CDR3 DNA: TGTGCCAGTAGTATGGGAATAGCGGGAGTAGAGACCCAGTACTTC
J gene: TRBJ1-5; CDR3 length: 15; D gene: TRBD1; clone size: .; V gene: TRBV19; CDR3 protein: CASSETGGYNQPQHF; CDR3 DNA: TGTGCCAGTAGTGAGACAGGGGGCTACAATCAGCCCCAGCATTTT
J gene: TRBJ1-4; CDR3 length: 17; D gene: .; clone size: .; V gene: TRBV15; CDR3 protein: CATSRDFGVATNEKLFF; CDR3 DNA: TGTGCCACCAGCAGAGATTTCGGAGTTGCAACTAATGAAAAACTGTTTTTT
J gene: TRBJ2-1; CDR3 length: 15; D gene: .; clone size: .; V gene: TRBV5-4; CDR3 protein: CASSSNTKPNNEQFF; CDR3 DNA: TGTGCCAGCAGCTCAAACACCAAACCAAACAATGAGCAGTTCTTC
J gene: TRBJ1-1; CDR3 length: 16; D gene: TRBD1; clone size: .; V gene: TRBV7-9; CDR3 protein: CASSNRDRGRNTEAFF; CDR3 DNA: TGTGCCAGCAGTAACCGGGACAGGGGAAGAAACACTGAAGCTTTCTTT
J gene: TRBJ2-7; CDR3 length: 13; D gene: TRBD1; clone size: few; V gene: TRBV2; CDR3 protein: CASWGQGGYEQYF; CDR3 DNA: TGTGCCAGCTGGGGACAGGGAGGCTACGAGCAGTACTTC
J gene: TRBJ2-7; CDR3 length: 14; D gene: .; clone size: few; V gene: TRBV19; CDR3 protein: CASSMGPATYEQYF; CDR3 DNA: TGTGCCAGTAGTATGGGGCCAGCGACCTACGAGCAGTACTTC
J gene: TRBJ1-5; CDR3 length: 14; D gene: TRBD1; clone size: few; V gene: TRBV7-9; CDR3 protein: CASSSQGVGQPQHF; CDR3 DNA: TGTGCCAGCAGCTCCCAGGGGGTGGGGCAGCCCCAGCATTTT
J gene: TRBJ2-1; CDR3 length: 16; D gene: TRBD2; clone size: .; V gene: TRBV11-3; CDR3 protein: CASSPGVVAGVNEQFF; CDR3 DNA: TGTGCCAGCAGCCCCGGGGTGGTAGCGGGAGTCAATGAGCAGTTCTTC
J gene: TRBJ2-3; CDR3 length: 15; D gene: TRBD1; clone size: few; V gene: TRBV19; CDR3 protein: CASSISTGYTDTQYF; CDR3 DNA: TGTGCCAGTAGTATCTCGACAGGGTACACAGATACGCAGTATTTT
J gene: TRBJ1-2; CDR3 length: 13; D gene: .; clone size: few; V gene: TRBV6-5; CDR3 protein: CASREVLDYGYTF; CDR3 DNA: TGTGCCAGCAGGGAGGTCTTGGACTATGGCTACACCTTC
J gene: TRBJ1-1; CDR3 length: 15; D gene: TRBD1; clone size: .; V gene: TRBV25-1; CDR3 protein: CASSPLGQGNTEAFF; CDR3 DNA: TGTGCCAGCAGTCCCCTGGGACAGGGGAACACTGAAGCTTTCTTT
J gene: TRBJ2-3; CDR3 length: 16; D gene: TRBD1; clone size: few; V gene: TRBV2; CDR3 protein: CASSVERGLPTDTQYF; CDR3 DNA: TGTGCCAGCAGTGTGGAGAGGGGGCTACCCACAGATACGCAGTATTTT
J gene: TRBJ2-1; CDR3 length: 13; D gene: TRBD2; clone size: .; V gene: TRBV29-1; CDR3 protein: CSVEELAGVLQFF; CDR3 DNA: TGCAGCGTTGAAGAACTAGCGGGGGTTCTGCAGTTCTTC